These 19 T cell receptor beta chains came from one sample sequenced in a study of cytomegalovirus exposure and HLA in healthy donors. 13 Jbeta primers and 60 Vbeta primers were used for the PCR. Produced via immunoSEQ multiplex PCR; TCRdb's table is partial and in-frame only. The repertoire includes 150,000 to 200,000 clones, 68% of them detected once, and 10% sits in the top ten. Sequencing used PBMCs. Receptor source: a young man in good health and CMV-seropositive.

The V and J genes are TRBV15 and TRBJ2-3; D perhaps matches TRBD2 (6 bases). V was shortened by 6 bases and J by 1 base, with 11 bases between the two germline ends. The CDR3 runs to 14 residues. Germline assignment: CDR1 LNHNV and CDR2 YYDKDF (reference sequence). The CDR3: CATRVPSGTDTQYF. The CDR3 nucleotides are TGTGCCACCAGAGTTCCTAGCGGCACAGATACGCAGTATTTT. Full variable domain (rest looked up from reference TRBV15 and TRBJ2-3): DAMVIQNPRYQVTQFGKPVTLSCSQTLNHNVMYWYQQKSSQAPKLLFHYYDKDFNNEADTPDNFQSRRPNTSFCFLDIRSPGLGDTAMYLCATRVPSGTDTQYFGPGTRLTVL.

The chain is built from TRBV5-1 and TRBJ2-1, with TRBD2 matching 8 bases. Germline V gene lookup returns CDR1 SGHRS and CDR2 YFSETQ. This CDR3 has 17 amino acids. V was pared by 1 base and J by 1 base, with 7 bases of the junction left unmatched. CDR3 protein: CASSLKSGSDSYNEQFF. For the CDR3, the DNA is TGCGCCAGCAGCTTGAAGAGCGGGAGTGATTCCTACAATGAGCAGTTCTTC.

The CDR3 spells CASSETGVEIYGYTF. The CDR3 nucleotides are TGTGCCAGCAGTGAGACAGGGGTAGAAATCTATGGCTACACCTTC. This sequence joins TRBV6-1 and TRBJ1-2; 8 bases align to TRBD1. CDR3 length: 15 amino acids. V was clipped by 3 bases and J by 4 bases; unmatched bases: 7. Germline V gives CDR1 MNHNS, CDR2 SASEGT.

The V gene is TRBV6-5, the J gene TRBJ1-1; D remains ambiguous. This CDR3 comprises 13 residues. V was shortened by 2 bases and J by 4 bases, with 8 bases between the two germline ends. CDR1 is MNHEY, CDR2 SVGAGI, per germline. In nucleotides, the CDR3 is TGTGCCAGCAGTTACGAACGGAGCACTGAAGCTTTCTTT. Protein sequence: CASSYERSTEAFF.

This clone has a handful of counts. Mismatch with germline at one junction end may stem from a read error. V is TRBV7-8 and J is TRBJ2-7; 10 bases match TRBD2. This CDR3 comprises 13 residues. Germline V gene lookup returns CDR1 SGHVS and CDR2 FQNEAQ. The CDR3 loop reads CASSLGPSGRSRF. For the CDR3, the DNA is TGTGCCAGCAGCTTAGGGCCTAGCGGGAGAAGCCGCTTC.

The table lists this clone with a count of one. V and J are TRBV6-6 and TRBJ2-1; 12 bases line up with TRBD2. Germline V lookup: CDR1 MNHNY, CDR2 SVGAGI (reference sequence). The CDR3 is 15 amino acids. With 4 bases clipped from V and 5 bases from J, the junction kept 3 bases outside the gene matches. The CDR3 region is CASSWTSGINNEQFF. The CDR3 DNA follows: TGTGCCAGCAGTTGGACTAGCGGGATTAACAATGAGCAGTTCTTC.

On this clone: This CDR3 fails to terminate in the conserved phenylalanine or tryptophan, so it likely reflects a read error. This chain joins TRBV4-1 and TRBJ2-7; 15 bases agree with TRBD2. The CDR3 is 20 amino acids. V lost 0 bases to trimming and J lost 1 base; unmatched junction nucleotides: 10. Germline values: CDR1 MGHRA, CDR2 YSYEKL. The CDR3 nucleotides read TGCGCCAGCAGCCAAGACTCTGGACTAGCGGGAGGGAGTGTATCCTACGAGCAGTACCTC. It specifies CASSQDSGLAGGSVSYEQYL.

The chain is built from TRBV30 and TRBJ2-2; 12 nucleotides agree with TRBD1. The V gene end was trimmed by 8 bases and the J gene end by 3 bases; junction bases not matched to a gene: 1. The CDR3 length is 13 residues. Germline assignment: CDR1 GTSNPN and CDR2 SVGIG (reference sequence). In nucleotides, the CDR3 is TGTGCCGGGACAGGGGGCGACACCGGGGAGCTGTTTTTT. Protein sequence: CAGTGGDTGELFF.

CDR3 sequence reads: CSGPQAGGYNEQFF. For the CDR3, the DNA is TGTTCCGGACCTCAAGCGGGAGGGTACAATGAGCAGTTCTTC. This chain uses TRBV7-9 with TRBJ2-1; 10 nucleotides line up with TRBD2. CDR1 SEHNR and CDR2 FQNEAQ come from the germline V gene (reference sequence). The CDR3 is 14 amino acids. Looking up the rest from reference TRBV7-9 and TRBJ2-1 gives the full variable domain: DTGVSQNPRHKITKRGQNVTFRCDPISEHNRLYWYRQTLGQGPEFLTYFQNEAQLEKSRLLSDRFSAERPKGSFSTLEIQRTEQGDSAMYLCSGPQAGGYNEQFFGPGTRLTVL.

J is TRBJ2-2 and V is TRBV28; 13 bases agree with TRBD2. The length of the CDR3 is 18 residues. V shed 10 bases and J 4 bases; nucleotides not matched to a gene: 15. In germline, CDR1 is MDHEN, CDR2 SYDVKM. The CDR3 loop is CATKGTSGTVLGTGELFF. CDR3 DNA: TGTGCCACCAAGGGGACTAGCGGGACAGTCTTGGGCACCGGGGAGCTGTTTTTT.

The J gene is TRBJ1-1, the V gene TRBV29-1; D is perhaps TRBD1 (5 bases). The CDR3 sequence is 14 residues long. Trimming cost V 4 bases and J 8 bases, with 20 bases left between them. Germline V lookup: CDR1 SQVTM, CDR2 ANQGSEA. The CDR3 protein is CSVVIGLGVPEAFF. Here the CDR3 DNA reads TGCAGCGTTGTTATTGGTTTAGGGGTGCCCGAAGCTTTCTTT.

CDR3 nucleotide sequence: TGTGCCAGCAGCCAACATGGACAGGGCGTAACAGATACGCAGTATTTT. It yields the protein CASSQHGQGVTDTQYF. V is TRBV7-9 and J is TRBJ2-3, with 8 positions matching TRBD1. Looked up from germline, CDR1 is SEHNR and CDR2 is FQNEAQ (reference sequence). This CDR3 region has 16 residues. With V trimmed by 5 bases and J by 3 bases, 10 bases remained unmatched.

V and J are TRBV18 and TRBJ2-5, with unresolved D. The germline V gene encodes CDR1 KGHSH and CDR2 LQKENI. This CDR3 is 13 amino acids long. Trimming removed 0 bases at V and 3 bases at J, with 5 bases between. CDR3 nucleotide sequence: TGTGCCAGCTCACCACCGGGCGAAGAGACCCAGTACTTC. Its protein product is CASSPPGEETQYF.

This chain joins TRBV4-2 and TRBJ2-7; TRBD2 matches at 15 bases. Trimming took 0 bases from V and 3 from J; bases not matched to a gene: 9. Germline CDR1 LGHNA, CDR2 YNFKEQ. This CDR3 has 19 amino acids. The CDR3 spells CASSQDGGLAGGFFYEQYF. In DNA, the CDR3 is TGTGCCAGCAGCCAAGATGGGGGACTAGCGGGGGGATTTTTCTACGAGCAGTACTTC.

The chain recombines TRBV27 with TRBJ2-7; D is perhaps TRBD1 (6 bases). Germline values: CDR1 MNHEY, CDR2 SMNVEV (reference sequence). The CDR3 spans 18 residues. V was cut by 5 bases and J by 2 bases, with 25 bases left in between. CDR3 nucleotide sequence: TGTGCCAGCAGTCCAGAGCCGGGACACCCGACCCGGCCCTACGAGCAGTACTTC. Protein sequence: CASSPEPGHPTRPYEQYF.

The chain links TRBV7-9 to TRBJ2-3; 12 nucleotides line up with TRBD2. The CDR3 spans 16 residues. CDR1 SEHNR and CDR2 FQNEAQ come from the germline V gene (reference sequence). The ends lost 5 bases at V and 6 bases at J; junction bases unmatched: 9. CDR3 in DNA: TGTGCCAGCAGCCTCCTTGGACTAGCGGGGTCGGATACGCAGTATTTT. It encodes CASSLLGLAGSDTQYF.

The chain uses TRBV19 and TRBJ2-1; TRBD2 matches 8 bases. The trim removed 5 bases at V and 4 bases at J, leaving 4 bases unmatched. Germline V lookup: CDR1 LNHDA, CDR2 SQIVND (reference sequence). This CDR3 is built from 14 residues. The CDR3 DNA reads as TGTGCCAGTAGTGGAGCGGGAGCTTACAATGAGCAGTTCTTC. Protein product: CASSGAGAYNEQFF.

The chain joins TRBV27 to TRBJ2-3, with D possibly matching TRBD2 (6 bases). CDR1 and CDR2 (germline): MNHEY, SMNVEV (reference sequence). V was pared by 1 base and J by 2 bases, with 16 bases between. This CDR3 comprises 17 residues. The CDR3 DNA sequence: TGTGCCAGCAGTTTATTTTTTAGCGGAAGCTCCACAGATACGCAGTATTTT. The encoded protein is CASSLFFSGSSTDTQYF.

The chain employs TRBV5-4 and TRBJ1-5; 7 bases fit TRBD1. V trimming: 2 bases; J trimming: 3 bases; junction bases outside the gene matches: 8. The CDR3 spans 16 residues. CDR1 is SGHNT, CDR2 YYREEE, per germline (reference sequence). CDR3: CASSFIRDRDNQPQHF. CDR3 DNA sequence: TGTGCCAGCAGCTTTATCCGTGACAGGGACAATCAGCCCCAGCATTTT.